Given below is one T cell receptor (beta chain) in context. This record comes from a study of blood T cell repertoires in COVID-19. The protocol was immunoSEQ multiplex PCR, while the TCRdb copy is restricted to in-frame clones and leaves out a portion. The sample lists approximately 200,000 clones; approximately 88% were seen once. V was clipped by 0 bases and J by 2 bases, with 14 bases between them. The CDR3 is 16 residues long. Germline loops: CDR1 SGDLS, CDR2 YYNGEE. The source is a woman younger than 45 with acute or convalescent COVID-19. Source material: peripheral blood. The chain links TRBV9 to TRBJ2-5; no clear D gene. The DNA for the CDR3 is TGTGCCAGCAGCGTAGGGGTCGGCGGAGCTCAAGAGACCCAGTACTTC. Amino acids: CASSVGVGGAQETQYF.